Shown below are 10 T cell receptor beta chains from a single sample sequenced in a study of blood T cell repertoires in COVID-19. Clones were read by immunoSEQ multiplex PCR, and TCRdb kept only the in-frame ones, dropping some. The table lists about 100,000 clones, approximately 79% of them singletons. Sequencing was performed on peripheral blood. Every receptor here comes from a woman of 80 years or more with active or convalescent COVID-19.

This rearrangement joins TRBV11-2 to TRBJ2-3; D remains unclear. CDR1 is SGHAT and CDR2 is FQNNGV in the germline V gene. Trimming removed 4 bases at V and 4 bases at J, with 6 bases between. This CDR3 has 12 residues. CDR3 coding DNA: TGTGCCAGCAGCTCCCATCCAGATACGCAGTATTTT. Translated, it gives CASSSHPDTQYF.

The sample holds a few counts of this clone. The chain carries TRBV7-2 and TRBJ1-2; TRBD1 is a possible D gene (6 bases). The CDR3 sequence is 14 residues long. The germline gives CDR1 SGHTA, CDR2 FQGNSA. Between the trimmed V and J ends, which lost 1 base and 8 bases, there was a span of 14 bases. The CDR3 spells CASSLVGLTGGYTF. As DNA, the CDR3 is TGTGCCAGCAGCTTAGTGGGGCTGACAGGAGGCTACACCTTC.

CDR3 in amino acids: CASCRGVTDTQYF. In DNA, the CDR3 is TGTGCCAGCTGCCGCGGGGTCACAGATACGCAGTATTTT. The genes are TRBV7-6 and TRBJ2-3, with D possibly being TRBD2 (6 bases). Germline V CDR1 and CDR2: SGHVS, FNYEAQ. Trimming cost V 8 bases and J 2 bases, with 11 bases left between them. This CDR3 has 13 amino acids.

The chain has TRBV2 and TRBJ2-2; the match to TRBD1 covers 7 bases. Losses at the gene ends were 5 bases for V and 1 base for J; bases not matched to a gene: 7. Germline CDR1 reads SNHLY; CDR2 reads FYNNEI. The length of the CDR3 is 16 residues. Written as DNA, the CDR3 is TGTGCCAGCAGTAAAACAGGGGCCCAGAACACCGGGGAGCTGTTTTTT. As protein: CASSKTGAQNTGELFF.

The table lists this clone with many counts. The gene calls are TRBV4-2 and TRBJ1-5; the match to TRBD1 covers 8 bases. Germline V gene data show CDR1 as LGHNA and CDR2 as YNFKEQ. The CDR3 is 18 amino acids. V lost 4 bases and J lost 4; bases outside the gene matches: 15. The CDR3 is CASSPQTLRGLGNQPQHF. The CDR3 DNA sequence: TGTGCCAGCAGCCCACAAACTCTCAGGGGGCTGGGGAATCAGCCCCAGCATTTT.

The chain uses TRBV9 and TRBJ2-7, with TRBD1 matching over 8 bases. This CDR3 spans 14 amino acids. CDR1 and CDR2 from the germline V gene are SGDLS and YYNGEE. V trimming: 4 bases; J trimming: 6 bases; junction bases outside the gene matches: 9. This chain's CDR3 is CASSTQGALSEQYF. CDR3 coding DNA: TGTGCCAGCAGCACCCAGGGGGCGCTCTCCGAGCAGTACTTC.

This clone showed up just a few times. This sequence joins TRBV2 and TRBJ2-2, with 9 nucleotides matching TRBD1. The CDR3 has 15 residues. Germline assignment: CDR1 SNHLY and CDR2 FYNNEI. Unmatched junction bases numbered 7, after V lost 8 bases and J lost 3 bases. The CDR3 DNA follows: TGTGCCAGCCGAGGGGGACAGGGTCACACCGGGGAGCTGTTTTTT. It encodes CASRGGQGHTGELFF.

V usage is TRBV4-3 and J usage is TRBJ2-1, with 7 bases that match TRBD2. V lost 0 bases and J lost 7; bases outside the gene matches: 6. Germline assignment: CDR1 LGHNA and CDR2 YSLEER. CDR3 length equals 15 residues. CDR3 sequence reads: CASSQEPRETNEQFF. In nucleotides, the CDR3 is TGCGCCAGCAGCCAAGAACCGCGGGAGACAAATGAGCAGTTCTTC.

V usage is TRBV12-3 or TRBV12-4 and J usage is TRBJ1-3, with a weak D call TRBD1 (6 bases). V dropped 6 bases and J dropped 9 bases, with 15 bases sitting between them. This CDR3 is 13 amino acids long. The CDR3 coding sequence is TGTGCCAGCAGCGCGCAGCCCAGGGGCACCATATATTTT. Translation: CASSAQPRGTIYF.

The chain carries TRBV5-8 and TRBJ2-7; weak D call: TRBD2 (5 bases). The CDR3 contains 13 residues. Germline CDR1 is SGHTS and CDR2 is YDEGEE. Between the trimmed V and J ends, which lost 0 bases and 3 bases, there was a span of 7 bases. CDR3 residues: CASSLARGYEQYF. CDR3 bases: TGTGCCAGCAGCTTGGCCCGGGGCTACGAGCAGTACTTC.